These T cell receptor beta chains were read from a single sample in a study of blood T cell repertoires in COVID-19. This table comes from immunoSEQ multiplex PCR, and its TCRdb copy is limited to in-frame clones, with some not included. The table records approximately 360,000 clones, more than 75% of them present only once. Sequencing was carried out using PBMCs or T cells enriched from blood (not recorded which). The source of these receptors is a man aged 40-49 years in a cohort exposed to, infected with or recovered from COVID-19 (not recorded which). CDR3s include the opening cysteine and the closing phenylalanine or tryptophan. D genes are given only for firm matches. The size entry is marked missing in some rows and otherwise reads once, few, many or a size class.

clone_size j_call d_call v_call cdr3_nt cdr3_aa
NA TRBJ2-1 NA TRBV11-2 TGTGCCAGCAGCTTAGACAGGGCGAATGAGCAGTTCTTC CASSLDRANEQFF
NA TRBJ2-1 NA TRBV19 TGTGCCAGTAGCACGACTATACAGGGACATAATGAGCAGTTCTTC CASSTTIQGHNEQFF
NA TRBJ2-7 TRBD1 TRBV28 TGTGCCAGCACCTCAGGACAGGTCGGGCGATACGAGCAGTACTTC CASTSGQVGRYEQYF
NA TRBJ2-1 TRBD2 TRBV6-5 TGTGCCAGCAGTCCGGGACTAGCGGCCAATGAGCAGTTCTTC CASSPGLAANEQFF
NA TRBJ1-3 NA TRBV5-1 TGCGCCAGCAGCCCTAGACCTCCCTCTGGAAACACCATATATTTT CASSPRPPSGNTIYF
NA TRBJ1-2 TRBD1 TRBV5-4 TGTGCCAGCAGCTTGCCCGTGGGGCGACAGGGAGCATATGGCTACACCTTC CASSLPVGRQGAYGYTF
NA TRBJ2-7 NA TRBV20-1 TGCAGTGCTACTAACTACGAGCAGTACTTC CSATNYEQYF
NA TRBJ1-2 NA TRBV6-1 TGTGCCAGCAGTGAGGGCAACCGGAACTATGGCTACACCTTC CASSEGNRNYGYTF
NA TRBJ1-2 NA TRBV28 TGTGCCAGCAGTTTCGGTACTGACTATGGCTACACCTTC CASSFGTDYGYTF
NA TRBJ2-7 NA TRBV5-1 TGCGCCAGCAGCTTGGCTTATGCGAGTAATAGTTACGAGCAGTACTTC CASSLAYASNSYEQYF
NA TRBJ1-5 NA TRBV6-2/TRBV6-3 TGTGCCAGCAGTTACTCGCCCGCGGGGGGTCCGGATCAGCCCCAGCATTTT CASSYSPAGGPDQPQHF
NA TRBJ2-2 TRBD1 TRBV19 TGTGCCAGTAGTCTCGGACAGGGCAACACCGGGGAGCTGTTTTTT CASSLGQGNTGELFF
NA TRBJ1-4 NA TRBV5-1 TGCGCCAGCAGCTTGTTTCAGGGGCAATCAACTAATGAAAAACTGTTTTTT CASSLFQGQSTNEKLFF
NA TRBJ1-1 NA TRBV11-2 TGTGCCAGCAGCTTAGGAGCCGCAGGGGCCGAAGCTTTCTTT CASSLGAAGAEAFF
NA TRBJ2-1 TRBD2 TRBV4-2 TGTGCCAGCAGCAAAGGGACTAGCGGGATCTTTAGCTCCTACAATGAGCAGTTCTTC CASSKGTSGIFSSYNEQFF
NA TRBJ1-2 NA TRBV3-1/TRBV3-2 TGTGCCAGCAGCCAAGAGGGCAGGGAAAACTTTGGCTACACCTTC CASSQEGRENFGYTF
NA TRBJ1-5 TRBD1 TRBV5-1 TGCGCCAGCAGCCCTACAGGGGAGGTTCAGCCCCAGCATTTT CASSPTGEVQPQHF
NA TRBJ1-1 TRBD1 TRBV19 TGTGCCAGTAGTATTTTCTCAGGGGGTTACACTGAAGCTTTCTTT CASSIFSGGYTEAFF
NA TRBJ2-3 NA TRBV29-1 TGCAGCGTCGGGACTCCCACAGATACGCAGTATTTT CSVGTPTDTQYF
NA TRBJ1-6 TRBD1 TRBV5-1 TGCGCCAGCAGCTTGGGGACAGGGTTTAATTCACCCCTCCACTTT CASSLGTGFNSPLHF
NA TRBJ2-1 NA TRBV20-1 TGCAGTGCTCGGGACAATGAGCAGTTCTTC CSARDNEQFF
once TRBJ1-1 TRBD1 TRBV3-1/TRBV3-2 TGTGCCAGCAGCCAAGTTGTGGGACAGGGTGGAAAAACTGAAGCTTTCTTT CASSQVVGQGGKTEAFF
NA TRBJ2-7 NA TRBV28 TGTGCCAGCAGATTAAGGTCACGGCGGGGGCTCTCCTACGAGCAGTACTTC CASRLRSRRGLSYEQYF
once TRBJ2-5 TRBD1 TRBV5-4 TGTGCCAGCAGCCTCGAACCTCGGGACAGCCAAGAGACCCAGTACTTC CASSLEPRDSQETQYF
NA TRBJ2-7 NA TRBV3-1/TRBV3-2 TGTGCCAGCAGCCAACTCCGCGGGACGGCCTACGAGCAGTACTTC CASSQLRGTAYEQYF
NA TRBJ2-3 TRBD2 TRBV6-6 TGTGCCAGCAGTCGACCGACTAGCGGGAGGGCCTCAGATACGCAGTATTTT CASSRPTSGRASDTQYF
NA TRBJ1-1 NA TRBV2 TGTGCCAGCTCCTATGGGGGGGTTGGGAACACTGAAGCTTTCTTT CASSYGGVGNTEAFF
NA TRBJ2-3 NA TRBV19 TGTGCCAGTAGTATATTATCGCCGGACTCTTCAGTGGCGCAGTATTTT CASSILSPDSSVAQYF
NA TRBJ1-1 TRBD1 TRBV4-2 TGTGCCAGCAGCCAAGGCATGCAGGGGGCGCGAAACACTGAAGCTTTCTTT CASSQGMQGARNTEAFF
NA TRBJ2-1 NA TRBV5-4 TGTGCCAGCAGCTTGGGATGGGAGAATGAGCAGTTCTTC CASSLGWENEQFF
NA TRBJ2-4 TRBD2 TRBV4-1 TGCGCCAGCAGCCACCCTAGCGGGAGGGGTGGGGCCAAAAACATTCAGTACTTC CASSHPSGRGGAKNIQYF
NA TRBJ2-3 TRBD2 TRBV6-4 TGTGCCAGCAGTGATACAGCGGGATCTACAGATACGCAGTATTTT CASSDTAGSTDTQYF
NA TRBJ2-1 NA TRBV5-5 TGTGCCAGCAGCCCCTACTTTTCCCGCGAGCAGTTCTTC CASSPYFSREQFF
NA TRBJ1-2 NA TRBV6-5 TGTGCCAGCGCGGATGAGCGCTACACCTTC CASADERYTF
NA TRBJ2-7 NA TRBV2 TGTGCCAGCAGTGAAGGTCCTTACGAGCAGTACTTC CASSEGPYEQYF
NA TRBJ1-4 NA TRBV14 TGTGCCAGCAGCCAAGCGGCAGGGGAAAAACTGTTTTTT CASSQAAGEKLFF
few TRBJ2-2 TRBD2 TRBV11-2 TGTGCCAGCATTACCGGGACTAGCGGGAGTTTTACCGGGGAGCTGTTTTTT CASITGTSGSFTGELFF
NA TRBJ1-1 NA TRBV4-2 TGTGCCAGCAGCCAAGGGTCAGGGGCGGCGAACACTGAAGCTTTCTTT CASSQGSGAANTEAFF
once TRBJ2-7 NA TRBV10-1 TGCGCCAGCAGTGACGGGTCTAATTTCGAGCAGTACTTC CASSDGSNFEQYF
few TRBJ2-1 NA TRBV2 TGTGCCAGCAGTGAAACTGGGAGCTCCTACAATGAGCAGTTCTTC CASSETGSSYNEQFF
NA TRBJ1-4 NA TRBV15 TGTGCCACCAGTTCGGTTTCCGCAACTAATGAAAAACTGTTTTTT CATSSVSATNEKLFF
NA TRBJ2-7 NA TRBV25-1 TGTGCCAGCGGTACGGTCGGGACACCCGACTTC CASGTVGTPDF
NA TRBJ2-5 TRBD1 TRBV18 TGTGCCAGCTCGTCAAACCGGGACAGGGGGGGACAAGAGACCCAGTACTTC CASSSNRDRGGQETQYF
NA TRBJ2-7 TRBD2 TRBV3-1/TRBV3-2 TGTGCCAGCACCCTCCGGAGCGGGAGCGCGTCCCACGAGCAGTACTTC CASTLRSGSASHEQYF
NA TRBJ2-2 TRBD2 TRBV18 TGTGCCAGCTCACCACCGGGAGGGGTCACCGGGGAGCTGTTTTTT CASSPPGGVTGELFF
NA TRBJ2-5 TRBD2 TRBV10-2 TGCGCCAGCAGTGAGCCGGGACTAGCGGGAAGGAAGACCCAGTACTTC CASSEPGLAGRKTQYF
NA TRBJ1-2 TRBD1 TRBV9 TGTGCCAGCAGCTCCCGACAGGGAGGCTATGGCTACACCTTC CASSSRQGGYGYTF
NA TRBJ1-4 NA TRBV28 TGTGCCAGCAGTTTATCCGGGGGGTCGGGTGAAAAACTGTTTTTT CASSLSGGSGEKLFF
NA TRBJ2-5 NA TRBV11-1 TGTGCCAGCAGCCGACGGGACAACCAAGAGACCCAGTACTTC CASSRRDNQETQYF
NA TRBJ1-5 NA TRBV7-2 TGTGCCAGCAGCGTAGACAGTGGCAATCAGCCCCAGCATTTT CASSVDSGNQPQHF
once TRBJ2-1 TRBD2 TRBV29-1 TGCAGCGTTGAAGACCCGGGACTAGCGGTCTACAATGAGCAGTTCTTC CSVEDPGLAVYNEQFF
NA TRBJ2-3 TRBD2 TRBV18 TGTGCCAGCTCGGCTCGACTAGCGGGAGTAGCAGATACGCAGTATTTT CASSARLAGVADTQYF
NA TRBJ2-7 NA TRBV2 TGTGCCGGTAGTTATTCCTACGAGCAGTACTTC CAGSYSYEQYF
once TRBJ2-7 TRBD1 TRBV6-5 TGTGCCACCCGACAGGGACAGGGGGTCCACGAGCAGTACTTC CATRQGQGVHEQYF
few TRBJ1-6 NA TRBV28 TGTGCCAGCATGTATTATAATTCACCCCTCCACTTT CASMYYNSPLHF